These 3 T cell receptor beta chains were all obtained from the same sample, sequenced in a study of blood T cells in healthy people across ages. Together with a sample-barcoded 5' primer, a J-beta primer mix was included in a second PCR lasting about 7 to 11 cycles. TCRdb used MiXCR to reprocess the 5' RACE reads, holding one entry per CDR3 protein. The data hold about 720,000 distinct CDR3 sequences, with about a fifth observed a single time. Material: blood. These receptors came from an older man in good health.

The chain has TRBV9 and TRBJ2-1; 9 nucleotides agree with TRBD2. The CDR3 spans 16 residues. The V and J ends lost 0 bases and 5 bases, in that order; junction bases with no gene match: 6. Germline CDR1 is SGDLS and CDR2 is YYNGEE. The CDR3 loop is CASSVAVAGVNNEQFF. Here the CDR3 DNA reads TGTGCCAGCAGCGTAGCGGTAGCGGGAGTGAACAATGAGCAGTTCTTC.

This sequence joins TRBV5-1 and TRBJ1-2; D unclear. Trimming removed 7 bases from V and 6 bases from J, with 13 bases in between. Germline lookup yields CDR1 SGHRS and CDR2 YFSETQ. The CDR3 is made up of 12 amino acids. CDR3 in amino acids: CASRGGQDGYTF. CDR3 bases: TGCGCCAGCCGGGGAGGTCAGGATGGCTACACCTTC. Using reference TRBV5-1 and TRBJ1-2 for the parts outside the CDR3, the full variable domain is KAGVTQTPRYLIKTRGQQVTLSCSPISGHRSVSWYQQTPGQGLQFLFEYFSETQRNKGNFPGRFSGRQFSNSRSEMNVSTLELGDSALYLCASRGGQDGYTFGSGTRLTVV.

The J gene is TRBJ2-3, the V gene TRBV20-1, with 7 bases fitting TRBD1. Germline V gives CDR1 DFQATT, CDR2 SNEGSKA (reference sequence). The CDR3 spans 12 residues. J was trimmed by 4 bases and V by 6 bases; bases with no gene match: 4. The CDR3 region is CSAETGSDTQYF. CDR3 bases: TGCAGTGCGGAGACAGGGTCAGATACGCAGTATTTT.